The entry that follows covers one T cell receptor (beta chain) sequence. The antigen is unknown. These data originate in a study of cytomegalovirus exposure and HLA in healthy donors. Across the study: Tens of millions of unique TCR sequences came from HLA-typed donors in an early release. General study findings and limits: Some TCR beta chains (roughly 150 of them) were listed as cytomegalovirus-associated. Common viral pathogens seemed to be connected with several of the most significant clusters, according to a later analysis.

PCR involved 60 Vbeta and 13 Jbeta primers. Profiled with immunoSEQ multiplex PCR; TCRdb holds only in-frame clones, not every one. Here the sample spans roughly 150,000 clones, roughly 70% being singletons. In germline, CDR1 is MNHNS, CDR2 SASEGT. Trimming stripped 7 bases from V and 0 bases from J, with 15 bases between. CDR3 size: 15 residues. What was sequenced was PBMCs. This TCR came from a woman between 35 and 50 years old in good health and CMV-seronegative. This chain uses TRBV6-1 with TRBJ1-1; a weak D match, TRBD1 (6 bases). Here the CDR3 reads CASIPIQGLNTEAFF. CDR3 in DNA: TGTGCCAGCATCCCTATACAGGGACTGAACACTGAAGCTTTCTTT.